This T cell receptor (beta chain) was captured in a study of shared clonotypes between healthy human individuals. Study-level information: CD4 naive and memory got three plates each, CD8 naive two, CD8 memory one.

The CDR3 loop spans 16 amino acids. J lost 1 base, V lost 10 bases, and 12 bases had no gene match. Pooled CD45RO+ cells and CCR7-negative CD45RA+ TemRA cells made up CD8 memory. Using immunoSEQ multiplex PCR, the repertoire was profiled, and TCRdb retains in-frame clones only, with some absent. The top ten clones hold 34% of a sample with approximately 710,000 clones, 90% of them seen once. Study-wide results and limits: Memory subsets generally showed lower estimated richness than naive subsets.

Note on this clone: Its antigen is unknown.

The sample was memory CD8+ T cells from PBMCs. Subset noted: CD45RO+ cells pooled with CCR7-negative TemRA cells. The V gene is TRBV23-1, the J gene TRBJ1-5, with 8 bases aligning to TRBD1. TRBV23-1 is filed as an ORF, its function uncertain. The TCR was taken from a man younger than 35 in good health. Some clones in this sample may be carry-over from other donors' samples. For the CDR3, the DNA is TGCGCCACCTGGACAGGGCGAAGGCACAGCAATCAGCCCCAGCATTTT. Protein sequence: CATWTGRRHSNQPQHF.